Below are 8 T cell receptor beta chains sequenced from a single sample in a study of shared clonotypes between healthy human individuals. The data were produced by immunoSEQ multiplex PCR, yet TCRdb's version contains in-frame clones alone and is incomplete. Of over 100,000 clones in the sample, around 65% are singletons; the top ten hold about 23%. The sample comprised memory CD8+ T cells sorted from blood. The sample's subset: CD45RO+ cells pooled with CCR7-negative TemRA cells. These receptors were obtained from a woman aged 25 to 39 in good health.

The rearrangement joins TRBV5-1 to TRBJ2-5, with unresolved D. The CDR3 extends over 14 amino acids. Germline CDR1 is SGHRS and CDR2 is YFSETQ. Trimming removed 0 bases from V and 1 base from J, with 7 bases in between. The CDR3 DNA reads as TGCGCCAGCAGCTTGGGCAGCCGCCAAGAGACCCAGTACTTC. Residues: CASSLGSRQETQYF.

This clone was observed a handful of times. This sequence joins TRBV5-4 and TRBJ1-1, with TRBD1 identical over 9 bases. Trimming removed 2 bases from V and 0 bases from J; junction bases left unmatched: 5. The CDR3 spans 16 residues. Per the germline V gene, CDR1 is SGHNT and CDR2 is YYREEE (reference sequence). The CDR3 coding sequence is TGTGCCAGCAGCTTCGAGGACAGGGGATTGAACACTGAAGCTTTCTTT. Translated, it gives CASSFEDRGLNTEAFF.

This clone was seen more than once but under ten times. V gene TRBV5-4 combines with J gene TRBJ2-5, with 9 bases lining up with TRBD1. The CDR3 loop spans 14 amino acids. Germline-derived CDR1 and CDR2 are SGHNT and YYREEE (reference sequence). The junction had 7 bases not matched to a gene; V was cut back by 5 bases and J by 5 bases. Written as DNA, the CDR3 is TGTGCCAGCAGTCCCGGGACAGGGTGGGAGACCCAGTACTTC. This encodes CASSPGTGWETQYF.

J is TRBJ1-4 and V is TRBV14; 10 positions agree with TRBD1. The length of the CDR3 is 15 residues. V lost 6 bases to trimming and J lost 7 bases; unmatched junction nucleotides: 8. Germline V CDR1 and CDR2: SGHDN, FVKESK. The CDR3 DNA is TGTGCCAGCAGTCTCCGGGACAGGGGCGTTGAAAAACTGTTTTTT. Translating gives CASSLRDRGVEKLFF.

This chain joins TRBV28 and TRBJ1-5, with 7 bases lining up with TRBD1. This CDR3 comprises 15 residues. CDR1 and CDR2 (germline): MDHEN, SYDVKM. V shed 1 base and J 6 bases; nucleotides not matched to a gene: 6. CDR3 in amino acids: CASSLYRQGGQPQHF. CDR3 nucleotides: TGTGCCAGCAGTTTATACCGCCAGGGGGGTCAGCCCCAGCATTTT.

The chain carries TRBV25-1 and TRBJ2-7; D might be TRBD1 (5 bases). This CDR3 is 14 amino acids long. Between the trimmed V and J ends, which lost 3 bases and 1 base, there was a span of 10 bases. Looked up from germline, CDR1 is MGHDK and CDR2 is SYGVNS. In nucleotides, the CDR3 is TGTGCCAGCAGTGAGGGGCAGCTATCCTACGAGCAGTACTTC. Its protein is CASSEGQLSYEQYF.

The CDR3 DNA sequence: TGTGCCAGCAGCCCCTTTGAGGGGGAGACAGATACGCAGTATTTT. Encoded protein: CASSPFEGETDTQYF. This chain uses TRBV5-5 with TRBJ2-3; a possible D gene is TRBD1 (6 bases). V lost 4 bases to trimming and J lost 3 bases, with 15 bases between them. The CDR3 spans 15 residues. CDR1 SGHKS and CDR2 YYEKEE come from the germline V gene (reference sequence). The variable domain in full, with the rest retrieved from reference TRBV5-5 and TRBJ2-3, is DAGVTQSPTHLIKTRGQQVTLRCSPISGHKSVSWYQQVLGQGPQFIFQYYEKEERGRGNFPDRFSARQFPNYSSELNVNALLLGDSALYLCASSPFEGETDTQYFGPGTRLTVL.

V is TRBV28 and J is TRBJ1-2, with D possibly being TRBD1 (5 bases). CDR1 is MDHEN, CDR2 SYDVKM, per germline. V gave up 5 bases and J gave up 3 bases, with 13 bases separating them. This CDR3 region has 14 residues. The CDR3 region is CASSTPDTYYGYTF. The CDR3 DNA sequence: TGTGCCAGCAGTACCCCGGACACCTACTATGGCTACACCTTC.